This T cell receptor (beta chain) is drawn from a study of cytomegalovirus exposure and HLA in healthy donors. CDR1 MGHDK and CDR2 SYGVNS come from the germline V gene. CDR3 size: 14 residues. The ends lost 4 bases at V and 4 bases at J; junction bases unmatched: 3. This table comes from immunoSEQ multiplex PCR, and its TCRdb copy is limited to in-frame clones, with some not included. The sample has about 260,000 clones, less than 95% seen once; the top ten hold roughly 3%. The receptor was derived from a young woman in good health and CMV-seronegative. V and J are TRBV25-1 and TRBJ2-1; 8 bases are a match to TRBD2. Sequenced material: PBMCs. This CDR3 is CASSGAGGYNEQFF. The CDR3 DNA sequence: TGTGCCAGCAGTGGGGCGGGAGGATACAATGAGCAGTTCTTC. The variable domain in full, with the rest retrieved from reference TRBV25-1 and TRBJ2-1, is EADIYQTPRYLVIGTGKKITLECSQTMGHDKMYWYQQDPGMELHLIHYSYGVNSTEKGDLSSESTVSRIRTEHFPLTLESARPSHTSQYLCASSGAGGYNEQFFGPGTRLTVL.